Listed below are T cell receptor beta chains from one sample, sequenced in a study of beta chain features in type 1 diabetes. Measured with immunoSEQ multiplex PCR; TCRdb has only the in-frame clones, and not every one. Here the sample spans around 250,000 clones, approximately 13% being singletons. The sequencing input was naive CD4+ T cells from blood. The source is a young man with type 1 diabetes. The CDR3 runs from the conserved cysteine through the conserved F or W. The D gene is left open where the match is weak. Clone size is not always given. Where it is, it says once, few, many or a class for expanded clones.

size	V	D	J	CDR3	DNA
NA	TRBV10-3	NA	TRBJ1-2	CAISSLPGLANYGYTF	TGTGCCATCAGTTCCCTCCCAGGTTTAGCTAACTATGGCTACACCTTC
NA	TRBV4-1	TRBD1	TRBJ1-4	CASSQEWTGSAANEKLFF	TGCGCCAGCAGCCAAGAATGGACAGGGAGTGCGGCTAATGAAAAACTGTTTTTT
few	TRBV2	TRBD1	TRBJ1-5	CASSEASGGVQPQHF	TGTGCCAGCAGTGAAGCCTCAGGGGGAGTGCAGCCCCAGCATTTT
few	TRBV7-9	TRBD1	TRBJ2-3	CASSLGGGGSEDTQYF	TGTGCCAGCAGCTTAGGAGGGGGCGGTAGCGAGGATACGCAGTATTTT
few	TRBV2	NA	TRBJ1-6	CASGAGNSPLHF	TGTGCCAGCGGGGCAGGGAATTCACCCCTCCACTTT
few	TRBV9	NA	TRBJ2-3	CASSVVVAGDTQYF	TGTGCCAGCAGCGTAGTAGTAGCTGGGGATACGCAGTATTTT
few	TRBV7-9	NA	TRBJ1-4	CASSSWGQATNEKLFF	TGTGCCAGCAGCTCTTGGGGGCAGGCAACTAATGAAAAACTGTTTTTT
NA	TRBV6-5	TRBD1	TRBJ2-7	CASSYSGQDSYEQYF	TGTGCCAGCAGTTACTCGGGACAGGACTCCTACGAGCAGTACTTC
few	TRBV10-3	NA	TRBJ1-2	CAISERSQEGGYTF	TGTGCCATCAGTGAGAGATCCCAGGAGGGTGGCTACACCTTC
NA	TRBV30	NA	TRBJ1-6	CAWSVTAALNSPLHF	TGTGCCTGGAGTGTAACGGCAGCGCTGAATTCACCCCTCCACTTT
NA	TRBV19	TRBD1	TRBJ2-5	CASSIGQGANQETQYF	TGTGCCAGTAGTATAGGACAGGGGGCGAACCAAGAGACCCAGTACTTC
few	TRBV2	TRBD2	TRBJ2-1	CASSEGPSGRVFF	TGTGCCAGCAGTGAAGGCCCTAGCGGGAGGGTGTTCTTC
NA	TRBV5-6	NA	TRBJ1-4	CASSAGTEKLFF	TGTGCCAGCAGCGCCGGGACAGAAAAACTGTTTTTT
NA	TRBV12-5	TRBD1	TRBJ1-1	CASGKGADTEAFF	TGTGCTAGTGGCAAGGGGGCGGACACTGAAGCTTTCTTT
few	TRBV25-1	NA	TRBJ1-5	CASSESGGPQPQHF	TGTGCCAGCAGTGAATCGGGCGGGCCCCAGCCCCAGCATTTT
NA	TRBV30	TRBD1	TRBJ2-7	CAWSNRGQGTYEQYF	TGTGCCTGGAGCAACCGAGGACAGGGAACCTACGAGCAGTACTTC
many	TRBV23-1	NA	TRBJ2-2	CASSRGISPGELFF	TGCGCCAGCAGTCGAGGGATCAGTCCCGGGGAGCTGTTTTTT
NA	TRBV29-1	TRBD2	TRBJ2-3	CSVRAGVGTDTQYF	TGCAGCGTTCGAGCGGGAGTAGGCACAGATACGCAGTATTTT
few	TRBV2	TRBD2	TRBJ2-5	CASSEAGGAGTQYF	TGTGCCAGCAGTGAAGCGGGAGGGGCGGGGACCCAGTACTTC
few	TRBV6-5	TRBD2	TRBJ2-3	CASSSSGAMGDTQYF	TGTGCCAGCAGCTCTAGCGGAGCCATGGGAGATACGCAGTATTTT
NA	TRBV30	NA	TRBJ2-1	CAWSGGGEQFF	TGTGCCTGGAGTGGCGGAGGTGAGCAGTTCTTC
few	TRBV5-1	TRBD2	TRBJ2-3	CASSPGLDHQLRDTQYF	TGCGCCAGCAGCCCCGGACTAGATCATCAACTACGGGATACGCAGTATTTT
NA	TRBV5-6	TRBD1	TRBJ1-5	CASSLKDRGSNQPQHF	TGTGCCAGCAGCTTGAAGGACAGGGGAAGCAATCAGCCCCAGCATTTT
NA	TRBV18	NA	TRBJ1-4	CASSPLEGEKLFF	TGTGCCAGCTCACCCCTAGAAGGTGAAAAACTGTTTTTT
NA	TRBV30	TRBD2	TRBJ2-7	CAGRGWAGGDSYEQYF	TGTGCCGGGAGGGGTTGGGCAGGAGGGGATTCCTACGAGCAGTACTTC
NA	TRBV30	NA	TRBJ1-3	CAWRLSAGNTIYF	TGTGCCTGGAGACTCAGCGCTGGAAACACCATATATTTT
NA	TRBV9	NA	TRBJ1-1	CASSVDGTRTEAFF	TGTGCCAGCAGCGTCGATGGGACACGCACTGAAGCTTTCTTT
NA	TRBV11-2	TRBD2	TRBJ2-1	CASSASLAGGSYNEQFF	TGTGCCAGCAGCGCCTCCCTAGCGGGAGGTTCCTACAATGAGCAGTTCTTC
few	TRBV15	TRBD1	TRBJ2-7	CATSGDRGPYEQYF	TGTGCCACCAGCGGGGACAGGGGGCCCTACGAGCAGTACTTC
NA	TRBV29-1	NA	TRBJ2-1	CSVEVGQIMFF	TGCAGCGTTGAAGTGGGGCAGATAATGTTCTTC
NA	TRBV13	NA	TRBJ1-2	CASSLPGQGYGYTF	TGTGCCAGCAGCTTACCAGGGCAAGGCTATGGCTACACCTTC
NA	TRBV10-3	TRBD1	TRBJ2-3	CATGQGVGTDTQYF	TGTGCCACCGGACAGGGTGTGGGCACAGATACGCAGTATTTT